This T cell receptor beta chain emerged from a study of beta chain features in type 1 diabetes. Study details: The samples had roughly 110 million sorted cells examined in all.

Concerning this clone: Its antigen remains unknown.

Every participating donor gave one draw, a heparinised blood sample averaging around 0.11 L. The authors obtained over 98% purity in all sorted populations. The V and J ends lost 3 bases and 8 bases respectively, with 9 bases between them. This CDR3 spans 12 amino acids. Germline V CDR1 and CDR2: SGDLS, YYNGEE. Broader study findings: Across all four CD4+ subsets, people with type 1 diabetes showed modestly shorter TCRB CDR3s.

TCRB transcripts that were expressed got sequenced, as all of the isolated RNA had been reverse transcribed. Approximately 3.7 million reads per sample on average were obtained from naive, central memory and regulatory T cell samples. Data came from immunoSEQ multiplex PCR; TCRdb stores just in-frame clones and leaves some out. The table records about 130,000 clones, roughly 10% of them present only once. Sequencing was carried out using central memory CD4+ T cells from blood. The chain has TRBV9 and TRBJ1-3; unclear D gene. The sequence was obtained from a man aged 25-45 years with type 1 diabetes. CDR3 in amino acids: CASSGRVDTIYF. The CDR3 DNA is TGTGCCAGCAGCGGTCGCGTTGACACCATATATTTT.